This T cell receptor beta chain derives from a study of T cells after yellow fever vaccination. In making TCR cDNA, 5'RACE template switching added a universal primer site and UMIs to it. TCRdb re-called the 5' RACE reads through MiXCR, storing one row per CDR3 protein. The repertoire holds around 360,000 distinct CDR3 sequences, with approximately 10% as singletons. General observations from the study: In post-booster samples, most primary-vaccination clones reappeared (under 98% CD4, about 91% CD8). It was the secondary response that reached its peak faster, day 5 versus 15, but it was weaker. The bulk population could contribute abundant contaminating clonotypes to FACS-sorted repertoires.

The CDR3 runs 18 residues. Germline V gene sequence: CDR1 MNHEY, CDR2 SVGEGT. The V and J ends lost 0 bases and 0 bases, in that order; junction bases with no gene match: 4. Concerning this clonotype itself: What it binds is not known.

The clonotype was recovered from a man in his late teens or twenties who received the YFV17D yellow fever vaccine. The V and J genes are TRBV6-2 or TRBV6-3 and TRBJ2-3, with 12 bases identical to TRBD2. Material: PBMCs, obtained on the day of the first yellow fever vaccination. The CDR3 reads CASSYSTSGGRSTDTQYF. The CDR3 DNA reads TGTGCCAGCAGTTACTCGACTAGCGGGGGCCGCAGCACAGATACGCAGTATTTT.